A selection of T cell receptor beta chains follows, all from one sample in a study of long-term antiretroviral therapy in people with HIV. Assay used: immunoSEQ multiplex PCR; TCRdb lists only in-frame clones, some missing. Here the sample spans around 25,000 clones, about 86% being singletons. The specimen comprised unsorted PBMCs, sampled 1.9 years after starting antiretroviral therapy. The source is a woman aged 25 to 39 with HIV. CDR3s include the opening cysteine and the closing phenylalanine or tryptophan.

V gene | CDR3 protein
TRBV18 | CASSLNEKNTEAFF
TRBV6-1 | CASSPTGEGEKLFF
TRBV6-5 | CASSRGPNQPQHF
TRBV6-5 | CASSSGDSYNSPLHF
TRBV27 | CASSTLLTGYYNEQFF
TRBV4-2 | CASTSEGSRENTEAFF
TRBV7-8 | CASSSGQRNNQPQHF
TRBV10-2 | CASKQGIEKAEAFF
TRBV19 | CASSLWTGGDEQFF
TRBV27 | CASSPSHSGVSYNEQFF
TRBV19 | CASKDSGQGTGQPQHF
TRBV29-1 | CSVEAFSAQYF
TRBV5-1 | CASSLSGTGLEQYF
TRBV25-1 | CASSPGQGVTIGYTF
TRBV6-5 | CASSYAGGAQTQYF
TRBV9 | CASSGIGTGGGGYTF
TRBV5-6 | CASSLVSGGVDTQYF
TRBV29-1 | CSGLQGDTEAFF
TRBV5-4 | CASSLMNTEAFF
TRBV6-5 | CASSSYGDLYGYTF
TRBV9 | CASSPGQGADNYGYTF
TRBV6-5 | CASSGTGAGAFF
TRBV19 | CASSIPTANYGYTF
TRBV14 | CASSQVGGSAYEQYF
TRBV11-2 | CASSLGVRTSYGYTF
TRBV18 | CASSPQGHSNQPQHF
TRBV29-1 | CSVGEKETQYF